These 10 T cell receptor beta chains were all obtained from the same sample, sequenced in a study of shared clonotypes between healthy human individuals. Data came from immunoSEQ multiplex PCR; TCRdb stores just in-frame clones and leaves some out. The sample has 2 million to 3 million clones, approximately 93% seen once. The sample consisted of naive CD4+ T cells from PBMCs. Noted subset: CD45RA+ positively selected. Receptor source: a man between 18 and 35 years old in good health. Some clones in this sample may be carry-over from other donors' samples.

This clone came up once. J is TRBJ2-7 and V is TRBV28, with D tentatively TRBD2 (6 bases). This CDR3 is built from 14 residues. Germline V gives CDR1 MDHEN, CDR2 SYDVKM. Trimming cost V 5 bases and J 4 bases, with 15 bases left between them. Written as DNA, the CDR3 is TGTGCCAGCAGTAGACAGCGCCGGGGGTACGAGCAGTACTTC. This gives the protein CASSRQRRGYEQYF.

CDR3 in amino acids: CASSFGQFEQYF. DNA for the CDR3: TGTGCCAGCAGTTTTGGACAGTTCGAGCAGTACTTC. The chain recombines TRBV28 with TRBJ2-7; TRBD1 might be the D (6 bases). The CDR3 has 12 residues. CDR1 MDHEN and CDR2 SYDVKM come from the germline V gene. Trimming shortened V by 3 bases and J by 6 bases, and 9 bases separated the two germline ends.

This clone was picked up one time. This chain connects TRBV28 to TRBJ2-5, with 8 positions matching TRBD1. With V trimmed by 4 bases and J by 5 bases, 9 bases remained unmatched. The CDR3 consists of 15 residues. CDR1 MDHEN and CDR2 SYDVKM come from the germline V gene. CDR3 coding DNA: TGTGCCAGCAGTTCTGGGTCAGGGGGCGTGGAGACCCAGTACTTC. Protein sequence: CASSSGSGGVETQYF.

This clone was detected only a few times. Other DNA sequences of this sample code for an identical CDR3. This chain joins TRBV30 and TRBJ1-1, with D tentatively TRBD1 (6 bases). Germline V CDR1 and CDR2: GTSNPN, SVGIG (reference sequence). V was shortened by 2 bases and J by 5 bases, with 6 bases between the two germline ends. The length of the CDR3 is 11 residues. The DNA for the CDR3 is TGTGCCTGGAGTAGGGGGACTGAAGCTTTCTTT. As protein: CAWSRGTEAFF.

This clone appeared once. The chain joins TRBV14 to TRBJ2-2; D may be TRBD2 (5 bases). The V gene's germline CDR1 is SGHDN and CDR2 FVKESK. This CDR3 is built from 13 residues. Trimming shortened V by 4 bases and J by 5 bases, and 8 bases separated the two germline ends. The CDR3 spells CASSPDWTGELFF. CDR3 nucleotide sequence: TGTGCCAGCAGCCCGGACTGGACCGGGGAGCTGTTTTTT. The variable domain in full, completed from reference TRBV14 and TRBJ2-2, reads EAGVTQFPSHSVIEKGQTVTLRCDPISGHDNLYWYRRVMGKEIKFLLHFVKESKQDESGMPNNRFLAERTGGTYSTLKVQPAELEDSGVYFCASSPDWTGELFFGEGSRLTVL.

The chain uses TRBV27 and TRBJ1-3; 10 bases agree with TRBD1. Trimming removed 4 bases from V and 2 bases from J; junction bases left unmatched: 14. The CDR3 is made up of 19 amino acids. The germline V gene has CDR1 MNHEY and CDR2 SMNVEV (reference sequence). CDR3 residues: CASSSKYRDRGSPGNTIYF. Here the CDR3 DNA reads TGTGCCAGCAGTTCGAAATACCGGGACAGGGGTTCTCCTGGAAACACCATATATTTT.

The V and J genes are TRBV5-1 and TRBJ2-1, with D tentatively TRBD1 (5 bases). Germline values: CDR1 SGHRS, CDR2 YFSETQ. The V end lost 6 bases, the J end lost 6 bases, and 13 bases lay between the germline ends. This CDR3 has 13 residues. DNA for the CDR3: TGCGCCAGCAAGGGGCCACCGGTCAATGAGCAGTTCTTC. This encodes CASKGPPVNEQFF.

This rearrangement joins TRBV12-5 to TRBJ2-1, with 13 bases aligning to TRBD2. This CDR3 is built from 15 residues. Germline V gene sequence: CDR1 LGHNT, CDR2 FRNRAP. V lost 4 bases and J lost 3; bases outside the gene matches: 0. This chain's CDR3 is CASGWTSGGYNEQFF. The CDR3 DNA reads as TGTGCTAGTGGTTGGACTAGCGGGGGCTACAATGAGCAGTTCTTC.

The chain has TRBV18 and TRBJ1-2, with D hard to call. V was clipped by 0 bases and J by 4 bases, with 6 bases between them. The CDR3 contains 13 residues. Germline CDR1 reads KGHSH; CDR2 reads LQKENI. The CDR3 sequence is CASSPPDAYGYTF. DNA for the CDR3: TGTGCCAGCTCACCACCGGACGCCTATGGCTACACCTTC.

The chain employs TRBV30 and TRBJ1-4; TRBD1 matches at 9 bases. There are 15 residues in the CDR3. J was trimmed by 7 bases and V by 3 bases; bases with no gene match: 9. Germline V gives CDR1 GTSNPN, CDR2 SVGIG (reference sequence). The DNA of the CDR3 is TGTGCCTGGAGCAGAACCGGGACAGGGAGTGAAAAACTGTTTTTT. This translates into CAWSRTGTGSEKLFF.